This TCR beta chain was observed in a study of T cell responses to AZD1222 COVID-19 vaccine. The V gene end was trimmed by 4 bases and the J gene end by 7 bases; junction bases not matched to a gene: 11. The CDR3 consists of 15 residues. Germline-derived CDR1 and CDR2 are SEHNR and FQNEAQ (reference sequence). Only in-frame clones appear in the TCRdb table, and some are missing; sequencing was by immunoSEQ multiplex PCR. Of about 140,000 clones listed, almost 90% are singletons. This clonotype was obtained from an adult in good health. The V call is TRBV7-9, the J call TRBJ2-5; 8 positions agree with TRBD1. Sequenced here: peripheral blood, sampled on day 0 of AZD1222 vaccination. CDR3 in amino acids: CASSSRDRPYRTQYF. CDR3 nucleotides: TGTGCCAGCAGCTCGAGGGACAGGCCGTATCGGACCCAGTACTTC.